This TCR beta chain was sequenced for a study of human CD4 T cells and Enterobacteriaceae. This clone was recorded once. The repertoire was sequenced with immunoSEQ multiplex PCR; TCRdb's copy has only in-frame clones and lacks some. The sample consists of about 390 clones, around two fifths of them appearing once. After 6-7 days, proliferating activated T cells were FACS-sorted as CFSE-low CD25+ ICOS+ cells. Memory CD4+ T cells were CFSE-labeled and cultured 2:1 with antigen-pulsed autologous monocytes. Memory CD4+ T cells were sorted as all CD4+ cells except CD45RA+CCR7+CD95- naive cells, over 95% pure. CD8+, CD14+, CD16+, CD56+, CD19+ and CD25-bright cells were excluded before sorting. This CDR3 is 17 amino acids long. Per the germline V gene, CDR1 is SGHTS and CDR2 is YDEGEE. Trimming took 4 bases from V and 0 from J, leaving 18 bases between them.

The V gene is TRBV5-8, the J gene TRBJ2-3; D is possibly TRBD1 (6 bases). The sequencing sample was made of bacteria-reactive CD4+ T cells grown in culture. Subset: CFSE-low proliferating memory CD4 T cells sorted after in vitro stimulation with a heat-inactivated bacterium or M. tuberculosis lysate. The clonotype was recovered from a human donor in good health. CDR3 region: CASSHTRGSTSTDTQYF. The CDR3 bases are TGTGCCAGCAGCCATACCAGGGGCAGCACTAGCACAGATACGCAGTATTTT.